The entry below gives a single T cell receptor beta chain sequence along with its context. What it recognizes is unknown. The sample is drawn from a study of response to subunit inactivated influenza vaccine. Notes on the study in general: Every seasonal influenza vaccination brings in few new T cells, the authors suggested.

The CDR3 consists of 15 residues. The junction had 4 bases not matched to a gene; V was cut back by 2 bases and J by 3 bases. Germline CDR1 reads MNHNS; CDR2 reads SASEGT. TCRdb re-derived calls from the RT-PCR reads in MiXCR, one entry per CDR3 protein. Here the sample spans hundreds of thousands of distinct CDR3 sequences, approximately 7.6% being singletons. This TCR came from a man aged 50 to 75 who received an inactivated influenza vaccine. This sequence joins TRBV6-1 and TRBJ1-5, with TRBD1 matching 7 bases. Sample: PBMCs from blood, taken roughly 24 months after vaccination. The CDR3 spells CASSESQGVNQPQHF. Written as DNA, the CDR3 is TGTGCCAGCAGTGAAAGCCAGGGGGTCAATCAGCCCCAGCATTTT.